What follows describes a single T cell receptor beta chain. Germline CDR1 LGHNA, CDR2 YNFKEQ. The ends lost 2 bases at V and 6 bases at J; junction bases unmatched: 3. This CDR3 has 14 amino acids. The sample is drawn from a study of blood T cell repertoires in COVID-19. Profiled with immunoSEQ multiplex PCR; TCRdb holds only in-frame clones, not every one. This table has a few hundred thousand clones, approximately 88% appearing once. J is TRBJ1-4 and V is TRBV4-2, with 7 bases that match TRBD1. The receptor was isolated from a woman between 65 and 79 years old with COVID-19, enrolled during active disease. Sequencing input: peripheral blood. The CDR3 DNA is TGTGCCAGCAGCCAACAGGGGGTGTATGAAAAACTGTTTTTT. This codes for CASSQQGVYEKLFF.